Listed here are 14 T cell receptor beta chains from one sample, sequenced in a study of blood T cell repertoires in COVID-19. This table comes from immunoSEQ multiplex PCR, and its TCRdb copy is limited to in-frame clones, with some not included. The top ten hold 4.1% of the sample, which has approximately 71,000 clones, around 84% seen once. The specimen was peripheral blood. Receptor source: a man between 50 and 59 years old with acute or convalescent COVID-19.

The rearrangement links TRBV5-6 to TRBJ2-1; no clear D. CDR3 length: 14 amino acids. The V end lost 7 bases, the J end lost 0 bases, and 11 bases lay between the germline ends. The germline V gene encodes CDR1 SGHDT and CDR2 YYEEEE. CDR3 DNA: TGTGCCAGCGGTATTCTAGGCTCCTACAATGAGCAGTTCTTC. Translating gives CASGILGSYNEQFF.

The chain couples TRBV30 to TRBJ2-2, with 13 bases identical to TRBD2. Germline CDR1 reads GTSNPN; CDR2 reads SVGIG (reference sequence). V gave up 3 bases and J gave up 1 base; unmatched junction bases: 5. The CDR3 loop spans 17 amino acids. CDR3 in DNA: TGTGCCTGGAGCGGACTAGCGGGGGCCCAGAACACCGGGGAGCTGTTTTTT. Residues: CAWSGLAGAQNTGELFF.

The CDR3 DNA reads as TGCGCCAGCAGCCAGGAGCCCCCCGGGACAGCCATGAACACTGAAGCTTTCTTT. It is translated as CASSQEPPGTAMNTEAFF. The chain carries TRBV5-1 and TRBJ1-1, with 7 positions matching TRBD1. Germline CDR1 reads SGHRS; CDR2 reads YFSETQ. CDR3 size: 18 residues. With V trimmed by 4 bases and J by 0 bases, 15 bases remained unmatched.

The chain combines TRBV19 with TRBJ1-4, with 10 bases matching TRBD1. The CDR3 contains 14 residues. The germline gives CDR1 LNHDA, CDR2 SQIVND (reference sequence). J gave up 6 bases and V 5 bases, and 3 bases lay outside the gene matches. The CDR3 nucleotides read TGTGCCAGTAGTTCCGGGACAGGGGATGAAAAACTGTTTTTT. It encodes CASSSGTGDEKLFF.

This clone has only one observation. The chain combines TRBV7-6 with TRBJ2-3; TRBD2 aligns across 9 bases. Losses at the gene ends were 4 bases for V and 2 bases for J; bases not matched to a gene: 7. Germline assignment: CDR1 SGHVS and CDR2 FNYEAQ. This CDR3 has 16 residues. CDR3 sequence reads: CASSSLSGGDTDTQYF. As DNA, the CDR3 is TGTGCCAGCAGCTCTCTTAGCGGGGGAGACACAGATACGCAGTATTTT.

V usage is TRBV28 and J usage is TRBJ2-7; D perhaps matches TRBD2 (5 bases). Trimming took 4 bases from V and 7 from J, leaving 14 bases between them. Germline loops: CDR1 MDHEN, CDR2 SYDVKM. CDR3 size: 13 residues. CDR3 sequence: CASSSPRGLEQYF. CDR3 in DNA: TGTGCCAGCAGTTCGCCCCGGGGTCTGGAGCAGTACTTC. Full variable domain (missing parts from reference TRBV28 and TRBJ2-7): DVKVTQSSRYLVKRTGEKVFLECVQDMDHENMFWYRQDPGLGLRLIYFSYDVKMKEKGDIPEGYSVSREKKERFSLILESASTNQTSMYLCASSSPRGLEQYFGPGTRLTVT.

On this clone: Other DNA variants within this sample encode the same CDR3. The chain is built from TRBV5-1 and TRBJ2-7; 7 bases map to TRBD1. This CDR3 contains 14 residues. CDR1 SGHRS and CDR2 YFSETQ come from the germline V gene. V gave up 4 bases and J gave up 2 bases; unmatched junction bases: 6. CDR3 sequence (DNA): TGCGCCAGCAGCATGGGGGACAGACCCTACGAGCAGTACTTC. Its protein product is CASSMGDRPYEQYF.

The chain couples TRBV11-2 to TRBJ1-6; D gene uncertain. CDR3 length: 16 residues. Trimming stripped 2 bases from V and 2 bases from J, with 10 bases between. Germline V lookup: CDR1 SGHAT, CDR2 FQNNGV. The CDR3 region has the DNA TGTGCCAGCAGCTTAAAATATAGCACCTATAATTCACCCCTCCACTTT. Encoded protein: CASSLKYSTYNSPLHF.

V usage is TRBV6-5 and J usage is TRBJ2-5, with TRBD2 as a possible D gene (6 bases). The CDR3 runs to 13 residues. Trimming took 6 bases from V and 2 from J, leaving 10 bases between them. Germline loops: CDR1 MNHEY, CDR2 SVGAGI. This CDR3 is CASRPAGQETQYF. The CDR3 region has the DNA TGTGCCAGCAGGCCGGCGGGGCAAGAGACCCAGTACTTC.

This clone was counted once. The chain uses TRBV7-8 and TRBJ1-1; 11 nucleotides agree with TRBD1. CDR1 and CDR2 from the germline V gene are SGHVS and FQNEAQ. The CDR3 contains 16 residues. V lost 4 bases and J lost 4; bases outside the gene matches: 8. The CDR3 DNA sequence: TGTGCCAGCAGCTCTGGACAGGGGGCATTCCGCACTGAAGCTTTCTTT. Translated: CASSSGQGAFRTEAFF.

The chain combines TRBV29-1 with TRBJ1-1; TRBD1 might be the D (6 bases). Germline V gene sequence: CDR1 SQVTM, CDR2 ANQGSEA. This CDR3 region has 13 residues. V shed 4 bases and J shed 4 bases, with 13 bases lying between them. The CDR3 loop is CSVATGQGTEAFF. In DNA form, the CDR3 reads TGCAGCGTTGCGACAGGTCAGGGCACTGAAGCTTTCTTT.

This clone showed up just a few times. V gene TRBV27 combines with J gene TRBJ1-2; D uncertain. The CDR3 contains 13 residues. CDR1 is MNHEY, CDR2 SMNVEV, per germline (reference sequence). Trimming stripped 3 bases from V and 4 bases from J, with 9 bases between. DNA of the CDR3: TGTGCCAGCAGTTTTGGCAGGTCCTATGGCTACACCTTC. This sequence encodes CASSFGRSYGYTF.

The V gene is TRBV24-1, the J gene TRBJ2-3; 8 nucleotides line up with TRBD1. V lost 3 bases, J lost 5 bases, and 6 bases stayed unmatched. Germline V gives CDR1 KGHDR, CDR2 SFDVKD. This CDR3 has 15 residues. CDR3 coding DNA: TGTGCCACCAGTGATGCTGGCAGGGGGCTAGATACGCAGTATTTT. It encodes CATSDAGRGLDTQYF.

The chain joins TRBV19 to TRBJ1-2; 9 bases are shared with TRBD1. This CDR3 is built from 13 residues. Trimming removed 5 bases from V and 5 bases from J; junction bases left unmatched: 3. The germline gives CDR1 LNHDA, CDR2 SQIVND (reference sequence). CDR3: CASSPDRGYGYTF. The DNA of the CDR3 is TGTGCCAGTAGTCCGGACAGGGGATATGGCTACACCTTC. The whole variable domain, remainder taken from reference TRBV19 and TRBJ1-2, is DGGITQSPKYLFRKEGQNVTLSCEQNLNHDAMYWYRQDPGQGLRLIYYSQIVNDFQKGDIAEGYSVSREKKESFPLTVTSAQKNPTAFYLCASSPDRGYGYTFGSGTRLTVV.